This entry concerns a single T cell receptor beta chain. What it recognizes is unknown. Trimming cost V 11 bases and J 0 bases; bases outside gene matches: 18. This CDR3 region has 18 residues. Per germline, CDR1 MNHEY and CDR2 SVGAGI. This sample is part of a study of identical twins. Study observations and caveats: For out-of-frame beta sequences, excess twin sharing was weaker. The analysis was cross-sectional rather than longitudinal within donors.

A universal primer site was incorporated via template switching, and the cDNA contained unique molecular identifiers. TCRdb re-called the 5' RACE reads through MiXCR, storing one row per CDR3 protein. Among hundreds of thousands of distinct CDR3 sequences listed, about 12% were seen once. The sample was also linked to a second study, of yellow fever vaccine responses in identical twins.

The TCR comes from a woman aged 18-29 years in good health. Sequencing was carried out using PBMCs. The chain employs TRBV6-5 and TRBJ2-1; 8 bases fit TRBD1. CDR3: CACCYGTGATISYNEQFF. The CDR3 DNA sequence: TGTGCCTGCTGCTACGGGACAGGAGCTACAATCTCCTACAATGAGCAGTTCTTC.